This T cell receptor (beta chain) was identified in a study of tumor T cells in aggressive B-cell lymphoma. Generated by immunoSEQ multiplex PCR, the TCRdb table keeps only in-frame clones and is missing some. The table has 700 to 1,000 clones, around 66% seen once. This clone was seen more than once but under ten times. Germline V gene data show CDR1 as SEHNR and CDR2 as FQNEAQ (reference sequence). The V gene end was trimmed by 4 bases and the J gene end by 6 bases; junction bases not matched to a gene: 12. The CDR3 totals 16 residues. The sample comprised tumor tissue. The J gene is TRBJ2-7, the V gene TRBV7-9; 10 bases are shared with TRBD2. The clonotype originates from an adult with diffuse large B cell lymphoma. The CDR3 DNA sequence: TGTGCCAGCAGCTCCGAGAGCGGGAGGGCCCCCTTCGAGCAGTACTTC. Translation: CASSSESGRAPFEQYF. The full variable domain, with the rest looked up from reference TRBV7-9 and TRBJ2-7, is DTGVSQNPRHKITKRGQNVTFRCDPISEHNRLYWYRQTLGQGPEFLTYFQNEAQLEKSRLLSDRFSAERPKGSFSTLEIQRTEQGDSAMYLCASSSESGRAPFEQYFGPGTRLTVT.